The 12 T cell receptor beta chains presented below share a single source sample, sequenced in a study of T cells after yellow fever vaccination. Each CDR3 protein gets one entry after TCRdb re-called the 5' RACE reads with MiXCR. The table shows roughly 170,000 distinct CDR3 sequences, with roughly a tenth occurring only once. The sample was CD8+ T cells sorted from PBMCs, taken 45 days after the yellow fever booster vaccination. Receptor source: a man younger than 30 who received the YFV17D yellow fever vaccine.

This clonotype was detected only a few times. This chain links TRBV30 with TRBJ1-2, with TRBD1 as a possible D gene (5 bases). V was pared by 2 bases and J by 4 bases, with 11 bases between. This CDR3 contains 13 residues. CDR1 is GTSNPN, CDR2 SVGIG, per germline (reference sequence). The CDR3 loop reads CAWSLLGVYGYTF. CDR3 sequence (DNA): TGTGCCTGGAGTTTGTTGGGGGTCTATGGCTACACCTTC.

This clonotype was counted between two and nine times. CDR3 nucleotide sequence: TGCGCCAGCAGCCAAGGTTTCCCGGCTGAAGCTTTCTTT. Its translation: CASSQGFPAEAFF. The chain employs TRBV4-1 and TRBJ1-1; no reliable D call. The CDR3 has 13 residues. V lost 1 base and J lost 6, with 9 bases in between. CDR1 is MGHRA and CDR2 is YSYEKL in the germline V gene.

The sample holds a few counts of this clonotype. The rearrangement joins TRBV6-5 to TRBJ1-6; no clear D. The CDR3 has 14 amino acids. V dropped 0 bases and J dropped 11 bases, with 11 bases sitting between them. CDR1 and CDR2 (germline): MNHEY, SVGAGI. In DNA form, the CDR3 reads TGTGCCAGCAGTTACTCGATAGCTGGGACACCCCTCCACTTT. Translated: CASSYSIAGTPLHF.

This clonotype showed up just a few times. The chain has TRBV2 and TRBJ1-1; D is perhaps TRBD1 (6 bases). The CDR3 length is 12 residues. Germline V gene sequence: CDR1 SNHLY, CDR2 FYNNEI. V gave up 7 bases and J gave up 7 bases, with 13 bases separating them. The CDR3 loop is CASNPGHIEAFF. The CDR3 DNA reads TGTGCCAGCAACCCGGGACACATTGAAGCTTTCTTT.

This chain links TRBV13 with TRBJ2-2; 7 bases match TRBD2. This CDR3 region has 15 residues. Trimming cost V 5 bases and J 0 bases; bases outside gene matches: 3. From germline, CDR1 is PRHDT and CDR2 FYEKMQ (reference sequence). The DNA of the CDR3 is TGTGCCAGCAGCCCACTAGCGACGAACACCGGGGAGCTGTTTTTT. This encodes CASSPLATNTGELFF.

This chain links TRBV5-5 with TRBJ1-1, with a possible D match to TRBD1 (5 bases). V shed 4 bases and J shed 4 bases, with 20 bases lying between them. The CDR3 totals 16 residues. Germline CDR1 is SGHKS and CDR2 is YYEKEE (reference sequence). CDR3 DNA: TGTGCCAGCAGCCCGGGTAGGGGTGGTAGCGGCACTGAAGCTTTCTTT. Its translation is CASSPGRGGSGTEAFF.

This clonotype has more than one count but fewer than ten. The V and J genes are TRBV25-1 and TRBJ2-7; 7 nucleotides agree with TRBD2. This CDR3 contains 12 residues. From germline, CDR1 is MGHDK and CDR2 SYGVNS. J lost 4 bases, V lost 6 bases, and 3 bases had no gene match. CDR3 sequence: CASSGGIYEQYF. CDR3 nucleotide sequence: TGTGCCAGCAGCGGGGGGATATACGAGCAGTACTTC.

The chain is built from TRBV10-3 and TRBJ2-1; 12 nucleotides agree with TRBD2. CDR3 size: 16 residues. Germline-derived CDR1 and CDR2 are ENHRY and SYGVKD. V was clipped by 6 bases and J by 3 bases; unmatched bases: 6. CDR3 protein: CAISVTSGGIYNEQFF. The DNA for the CDR3 is TGTGCCATCAGCGTTACTAGCGGGGGGATCTACAATGAGCAGTTCTTC.

In its sample, this clonotype was seen a few times. The rearrangement uses TRBV20-1 and TRBJ2-3; TRBD2 is a possible D gene (5 bases). There are 14 residues in the CDR3. Germline-derived CDR1 and CDR2 are DFQATT and SNEGSKA (reference sequence). V was shortened by 0 bases and J by 2 bases, with 9 bases between the two germline ends. CDR3 residues: CSARERGVTDTQYF. CDR3 coding DNA: TGCAGTGCTAGAGAACGGGGAGTCACAGATACGCAGTATTTT.

In its sample, this clonotype was seen a few times. This rearrangement joins TRBV27 to TRBJ1-5; 7 nucleotides match TRBD1. The germline V gene encodes CDR1 MNHEY and CDR2 SMNVEV (reference sequence). The CDR3 totals 13 residues. Unmatched junction bases numbered 1, after V lost 2 bases and J lost 6 bases. CDR3 DNA sequence: TGTGCCAGCAGTTTAGGGACAGTTCAGCCCCAGCATTTT. Its protein product is CASSLGTVQPQHF.

This clonotype was detected a few times. CDR3 sequence: CSARDRQRDRGRETQYF. Here the CDR3 DNA reads TGCAGTGCTAGAGACCGACAACGGGACAGGGGCCGGGAGACCCAGTACTTC. The V gene is TRBV20-1, the J gene TRBJ2-5; the match to TRBD1 covers 10 bases. Trimming cost V 0 bases and J 5 bases; bases outside gene matches: 12. Germline V gene lookup returns CDR1 DFQATT and CDR2 SNEGSKA (reference sequence). This CDR3 is 17 amino acids long.

This clonotype was recorded a few times. The chain employs TRBV12-3 or TRBV12-4 and TRBJ2-5; 7 bases match TRBD1. Unmatched junction bases numbered 9, after V lost 5 bases and J lost 3 bases. The CDR3 spans 15 residues. CDR3 in amino acids: CASSLTGFSEETQYF. In DNA, the CDR3 is TGTGCCAGCAGTCTGACAGGGTTTTCGGAAGAGACCCAGTACTTC.